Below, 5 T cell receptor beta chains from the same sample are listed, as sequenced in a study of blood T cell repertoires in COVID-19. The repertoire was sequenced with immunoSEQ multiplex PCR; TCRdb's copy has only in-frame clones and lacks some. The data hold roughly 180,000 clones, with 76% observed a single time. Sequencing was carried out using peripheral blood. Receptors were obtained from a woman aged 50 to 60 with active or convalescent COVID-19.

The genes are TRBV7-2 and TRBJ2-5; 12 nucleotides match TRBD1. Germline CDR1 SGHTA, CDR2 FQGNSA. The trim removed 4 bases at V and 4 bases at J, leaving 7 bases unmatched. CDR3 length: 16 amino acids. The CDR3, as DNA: TGTGCCAGCAGCTCCCGGGACAGGGGGCATAGAGAGACCCAGTACTTC. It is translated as CASSSRDRGHRETQYF.

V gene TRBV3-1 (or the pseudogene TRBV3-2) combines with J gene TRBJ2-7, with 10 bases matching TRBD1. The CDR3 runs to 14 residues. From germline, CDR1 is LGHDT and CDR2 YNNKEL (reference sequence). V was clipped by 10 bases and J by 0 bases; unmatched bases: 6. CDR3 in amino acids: CATPDRGSSYEQYF. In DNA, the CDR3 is TGTGCCACCCCGGACAGGGGGAGCTCCTACGAGCAGTACTTC.

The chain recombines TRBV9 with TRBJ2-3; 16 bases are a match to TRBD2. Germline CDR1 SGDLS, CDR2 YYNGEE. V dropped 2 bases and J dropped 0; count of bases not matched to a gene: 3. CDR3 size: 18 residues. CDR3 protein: CASSVGLAGGRSTDTQYF. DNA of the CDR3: TGTGCCAGCAGCGTGGGACTAGCGGGAGGGCGGAGCACAGATACGCAGTATTTT.

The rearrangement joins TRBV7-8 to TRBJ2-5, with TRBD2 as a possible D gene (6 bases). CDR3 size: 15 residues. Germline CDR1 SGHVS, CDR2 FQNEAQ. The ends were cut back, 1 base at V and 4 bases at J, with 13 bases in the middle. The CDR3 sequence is CASSLVGGVGETQYF. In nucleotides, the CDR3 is TGTGCCAGCAGCTTAGTGGGCGGGGTTGGAGAGACCCAGTACTTC.

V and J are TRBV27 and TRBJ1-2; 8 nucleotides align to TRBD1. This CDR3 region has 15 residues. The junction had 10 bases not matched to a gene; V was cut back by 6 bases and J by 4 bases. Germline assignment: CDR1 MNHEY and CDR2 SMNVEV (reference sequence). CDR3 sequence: CASRAGTGGFYGYTF. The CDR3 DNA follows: TGTGCCAGCAGAGCCGGGACAGGTGGGTTCTATGGCTACACCTTC.